A single sample is the source of the 9 T cell receptor beta chains below, sequenced in a study of T-cell reconstitution after alpha-beta-depleted transplantation in children. Researchers prepared the TCRbeta library using unique molecular identifiers, the study reports. TCRdb re-analysed the PCR reads in MiXCR, keeping a single row per CDR3 protein. The repertoire has about 600,000 distinct CDR3 sequences, under 25% of them found once; the top ten carry 13% to 15%. The sequences come from PBMCs, mostly from graft donor cells, collected 360 days after TCRalphabeta/CD19-depleted stem cell transplant. All receptors derive from a boy younger than two who had a stem cell transplant for acute myeloid leukemia, so the T cells may come from the graft donor.

The chain is built from TRBV7-6 and TRBJ2-3; 7 nucleotides align to TRBD2. The J segment lost 0 bases and the V segment lost 1 base, leaving 4 bases of the junction unmatched. CDR1 SGHVS and CDR2 FNYEAQ come from the germline V gene. CDR3 length equals 16 residues. Here the CDR3 reads CASSLGRAGSTDTQYF. In nucleotides, the CDR3 is TGTGCCAGCAGCTTAGGTCGAGCGGGGAGCACAGATACGCAGTATTTT.

This clonotype was seen a few times. This CDR3 is CASSEYYGAYNEQFF. The CDR3 DNA reads as TGTGCCAGCAGTGAATATTACGGGGCCTACAATGAGCAGTTCTTC. The chain employs TRBV25-1 and TRBJ2-1, with TRBD2 as a possible D gene (5 bases). Trimming pared 0 bases from V and 2 bases from J, leaving 8 bases between. The CDR3 is 15 amino acids. Germline CDR1 MGHDK, CDR2 SYGVNS.

This clonotype was detected ten times or more. The genes are TRBV29-1 and TRBJ2-1; D might be TRBD1 or TRBD2, each matching 6 bases. The CDR3 is 15 amino acids. Trimming shortened V by 7 bases and J by 6 bases, and 22 bases separated the two germline ends. Germline CDR1 is SQVTM and CDR2 is ANQGSEA. CDR3 sequence reads: CSALRGAGGVNEQFF. Here the CDR3 DNA reads TGCAGCGCCCTGAGGGGGGCAGGTGGGGTCAATGAGCAGTTCTTC.

In this sample, this clonotype turned up many times. The V gene is TRBV3-1, the J gene TRBJ2-2, with a possible D match to TRBD2 (6 bases). The CDR3 runs 15 residues. Germline loops: CDR1 LGHDT, CDR2 YNNKEL (reference sequence). The germline V and J ends were trimmed by 3 bases and 5 bases, with 13 bases remaining between them. CDR3: CASSHRDFSTGELFF. The CDR3 bases are TGTGCCAGCAGCCATCGGGACTTTTCGACCGGGGAGCTGTTTTTT.

Ten or more counts support this clonotype. V is TRBV12-3 or TRBV12-4 and J is TRBJ2-1, with 12 bases fitting TRBD2. Unmatched junction bases numbered 10, after V lost 5 bases and J lost 8 bases. The CDR3 contains 16 residues. This chain's CDR3 is CASSQYLAGGSDEQFF. The CDR3 DNA follows: TGTGCCAGCAGTCAATATCTAGCGGGGGGGAGCGATGAGCAGTTCTTC.

V is TRBV5-4 and J is TRBJ2-7; D ambiguous. The V end was cut by 0 bases, the J end by 3 bases, with 7 bases between. The length of the CDR3 is 13 residues. Germline-derived CDR1 and CDR2 are SGHNT and YYREEE (reference sequence). CDR3 coding DNA: TGTGCCAGCAGCTTGGAGTTGGGCTACGAGCAGTACTTC. Protein sequence: CASSLELGYEQYF.

The CDR3 region is CASSLDRGTETQYF. The CDR3 region has the DNA TGTGCCAGCAGCTTGGACAGGGGGACGGAGACCCAGTACTTC. V is TRBV7-6 and J is TRBJ2-5, with TRBD1 matching over 10 bases. The V segment lost 3 bases and the J segment 5 bases; nucleotides outside the gene matches: 3. Germline-derived CDR1 and CDR2 are SGHVS and FNYEAQ. There are 14 residues in the CDR3.

The rearrangement uses TRBV6-1 and TRBJ2-2; 8 nucleotides match TRBD1. V shed 3 bases, J shed 2 bases, and the junction held 5 bases outside the gene matches. The V gene's germline CDR1 is MNHNS and CDR2 SASEGT. The CDR3 totals 16 residues. The CDR3 region has the DNA TGTGCCAGCAGTGAGCAGACAGGGGTCAACACCGGGGAGCTGTTTTTT. It encodes CASSEQTGVNTGELFF.

The chain links TRBV4-2 to TRBJ2-5; a possible D gene is TRBD2 (6 bases). V lost 4 bases and J 2 bases, leaving 20 bases between the germline ends. This CDR3 contains 17 residues. The germline gives CDR1 LGHNA, CDR2 YNFKEQ. Here the CDR3 DNA reads TGTGCCAGCAGCCTCGCCCTCCGTCGCGGGGTACAAGAGACCCAGTACTTC. Its translation is CASSLALRRGVQETQYF.